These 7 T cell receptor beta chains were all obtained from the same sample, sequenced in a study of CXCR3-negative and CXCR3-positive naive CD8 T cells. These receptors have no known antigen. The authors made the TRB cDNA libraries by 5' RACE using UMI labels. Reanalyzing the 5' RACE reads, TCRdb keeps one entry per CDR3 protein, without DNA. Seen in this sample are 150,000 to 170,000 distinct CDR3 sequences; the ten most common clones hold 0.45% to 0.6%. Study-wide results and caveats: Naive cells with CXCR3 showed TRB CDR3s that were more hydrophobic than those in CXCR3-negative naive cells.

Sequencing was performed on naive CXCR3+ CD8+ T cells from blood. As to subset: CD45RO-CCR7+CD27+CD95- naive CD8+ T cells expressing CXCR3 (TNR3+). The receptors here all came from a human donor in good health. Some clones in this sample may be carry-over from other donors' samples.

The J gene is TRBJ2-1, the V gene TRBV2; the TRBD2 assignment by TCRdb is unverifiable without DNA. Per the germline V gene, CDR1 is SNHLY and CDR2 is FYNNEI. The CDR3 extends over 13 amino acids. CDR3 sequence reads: CASKTSGYNEQFF.

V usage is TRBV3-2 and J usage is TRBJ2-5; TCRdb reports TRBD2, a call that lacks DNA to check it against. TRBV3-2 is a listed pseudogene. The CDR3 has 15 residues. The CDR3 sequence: CASSTEGAVQETQYF.

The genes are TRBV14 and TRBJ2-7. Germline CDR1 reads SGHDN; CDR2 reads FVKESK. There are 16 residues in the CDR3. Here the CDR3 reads CASSQEGQPYTYEQYF.

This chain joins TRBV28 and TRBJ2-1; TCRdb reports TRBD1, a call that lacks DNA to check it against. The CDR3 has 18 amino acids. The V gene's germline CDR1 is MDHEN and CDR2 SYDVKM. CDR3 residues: CASSLRQGLSPSYNEQFF.

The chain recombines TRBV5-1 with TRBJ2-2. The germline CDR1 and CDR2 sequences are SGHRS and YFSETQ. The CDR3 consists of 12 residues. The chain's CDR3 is CASSLAPRELFF.

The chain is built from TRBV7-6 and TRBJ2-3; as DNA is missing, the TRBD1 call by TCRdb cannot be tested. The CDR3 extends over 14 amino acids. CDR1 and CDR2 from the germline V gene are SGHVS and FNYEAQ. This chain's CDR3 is CASRSGGPTDTQYF.

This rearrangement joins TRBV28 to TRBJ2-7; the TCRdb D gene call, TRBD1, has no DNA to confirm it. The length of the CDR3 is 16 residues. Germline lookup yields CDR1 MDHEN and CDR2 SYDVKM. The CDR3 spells CASSLDRGHFSYEQYF.